Listed here are 3 T cell receptor beta chains from one sample, sequenced in a study of vaccination and CD4 T cells after COVID-19. These receptors are not linked to any known antigen. Cultured CD4+ T cells had their DNA profiled by the Oncomine TCR Beta short-read assay. Each CDR3 protein is one row after TCRdb ran MiXCR on the PCR reads. The table shows about 20,000 distinct CDR3 sequences, with roughly three fifths occurring only once. Treatment here: approximately 11-day PBMC culture with coronavirus spike peptide pools or control peptides (ViraFEST assay). Sample: CD4+ T cells from blood, cultured in vitro. These receptors all come from a human donor who had recovered from COVID-19.

The V and J genes are TRBV7-8 and TRBJ2-7; D not certain. CDR1 is SGHVS, CDR2 FQNEAQ, per germline. V was clipped by 1 base and J by 0 bases, with 13 bases between them. CDR3 length equals 16 residues. The CDR3 DNA sequence: TGTGCCAGCAGCTTAGAGCCCGAGAAGAGCTCCTACGAGCAGTACTTC. Translating it yields CASSLEPEKSSYEQYF.

There are a few counts of this clonotype. The chain links TRBV7-8 to TRBJ1-2; the D is unclear. Per the germline V gene, CDR1 is SGHVS and CDR2 is FQNEAQ. Trimming stripped 4 bases from V and 4 bases from J, with 19 bases between. The CDR3 is made up of 16 amino acids. The CDR3 sequence is CASSSRVGRNIYGYTF. The CDR3 DNA reads as TGTGCCAGCAGCTCTAGGGTTGGTCGGAATATCTATGGCTACACCTTC.

This clonotype showed up just a few times. The J gene is TRBJ2-5, the V gene TRBV14; 8 bases align to TRBD2. The CDR3 runs 16 residues. V shed 4 bases and J 5 bases; nucleotides not matched to a gene: 12. Germline V gives CDR1 SGHDN, CDR2 FVKESK. CDR3 in DNA: TGTGCCAGCAGCCGACTGATTAGCGGGGAGGGTGAGACCCAGTACTTC. This gives the protein CASSRLISGEGETQYF.